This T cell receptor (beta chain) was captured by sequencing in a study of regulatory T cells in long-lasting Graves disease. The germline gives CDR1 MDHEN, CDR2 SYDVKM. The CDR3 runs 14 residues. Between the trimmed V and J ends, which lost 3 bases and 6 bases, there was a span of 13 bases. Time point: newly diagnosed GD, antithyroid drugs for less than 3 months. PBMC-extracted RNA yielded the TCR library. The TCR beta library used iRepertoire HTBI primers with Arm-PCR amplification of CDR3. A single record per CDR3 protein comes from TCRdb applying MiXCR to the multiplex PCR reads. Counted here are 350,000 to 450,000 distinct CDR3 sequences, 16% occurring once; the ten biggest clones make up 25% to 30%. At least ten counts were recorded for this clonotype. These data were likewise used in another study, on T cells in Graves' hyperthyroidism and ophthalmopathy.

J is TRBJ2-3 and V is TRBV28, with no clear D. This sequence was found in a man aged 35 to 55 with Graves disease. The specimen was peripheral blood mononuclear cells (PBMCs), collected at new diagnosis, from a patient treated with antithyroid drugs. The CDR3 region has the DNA TGTGCCAGCAGTTTCCCGGACGGAACCGATACGCAGTATTTT. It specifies CASSFPDGTDTQYF. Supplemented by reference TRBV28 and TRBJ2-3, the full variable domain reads DVKVTQSSRYLVKRTGEKVFLECVQDMDHENMFWYRQDPGLGLRLIYFSYDVKMKEKGDIPEGYSVSREKKERFSLILESASTNQTSMYLCASSFPDGTDTQYFGPGTRLTVL.